Sequencing of this T cell receptor (beta chain) was carried out in a study of T cells in Graves' hyperthyroidism and ophthalmopathy. The hyperthyroidism patients had all been newly diagnosed, and their disease duration was under 2 months. Their ages ranged from 18 to 65 years. Fresh peripheral blood, under 11 ml, yielded the PBMCs. Template material for amplifying TCR beta CDR3 regions consisted of RNA transcripts. The study used the HTBI primer set for a first-round RT-PCR of the TCR CDR3. MiXCR, applied by TCRdb to the multiplex PCR reads, yields one record per CDR3 protein. Seen here are around 520,000 distinct CDR3 sequences, 14% observed once, and the top ten hold around 17%. This clonotype was seen only a few times. Sequences were obtained from blood. The sequence derives from a woman between 18 and 29 years old with Graves' hyperthyroidism.

CDR3 amino acids: CASRADRGLSEAFF. CDR3 DNA: TGTGCCAGCAGGGCGGACAGGGGGCTTTCTGAAGCTTTCTTT. This chain connects TRBV6-2 or TRBV6-3 to TRBJ1-1; 11 nucleotides align to TRBD1. The CDR3 is 14 amino acids. CDR1 and CDR2 (germline): MNHEY, SVGEGT. The junction had 6 bases not matched to a gene; V was cut back by 6 bases and J by 6 bases.